A single sample is the source of the 3 T cell receptor beta chains below, sequenced in a study of sequential checkpoint blockade in melanoma. The method was immunoSEQ multiplex PCR; TCRdb's version includes in-frame clones alone and lacks a portion of them. The sample yields 15,000 to 20,000 clones, over 70% seen once. The treatment here: randomized to nivolumab then ipilimumab (arm A) or the reverse (arm B). The sample was CD8+ T cells sorted from blood (inferred from file names), taken from a patient given nivolumab and ipilimumab in sequence. The receptor set was obtained from a human donor with melanoma.

In its sample, this clone was seen a few times. The V and J genes are TRBV7-9 and TRBJ2-7; TRBD2 might be the D (6 bases). Trimming took 5 bases from V and 3 from J, leaving 17 bases between them. Germline CDR1 SEHNR, CDR2 FQNEAQ (reference sequence). CDR3 length: 15 residues. The chain's CDR3 is CASSPGVVAVYEQYF. CDR3 coding DNA: TGTGCCAGCAGCCCCGGGGTGGTAGCGGTCTACGAGCAGTACTTC.

This sequence joins TRBV7-9 and TRBJ2-7; 9 nucleotides line up with TRBD2. The germline V gene has CDR1 SEHNR and CDR2 FQNEAQ (reference sequence). The length of the CDR3 is 15 residues. Unmatched junction bases numbered 10, after V lost 5 bases and J lost 5 bases. CDR3 bases: TGTGCCAGCAGCCGTGGGACTAGCACCCTCCACGAGCAGTACTTC. Amino acid sequence: CASSRGTSTLHEQYF. Full variable domain (rest looked up from reference TRBV7-9 and TRBJ2-7): DTGVSQNPRHKITKRGQNVTFRCDPISEHNRLYWYRQTLGQGPEFLTYFQNEAQLEKSRLLSDRFSAERPKGSFSTLEIQRTEQGDSAMYLCASSRGTSTLHEQYFGPGTRLTVT.

J is TRBJ1-3 and V is TRBV7-9; TRBD1 matches at 7 bases. V was pared by 7 bases and J by 2 bases, with 11 bases of the junction left unmatched. CDR1 is SEHNR, CDR2 FQNEAQ, per germline (reference sequence). The CDR3 has 16 residues. The CDR3 bases are TGTGCCAGCACCGTAACAGGGGAATGGGCTGGAAACACCATATATTTT. Translating it yields CASTVTGEWAGNTIYF.